This entry features one T cell receptor beta chain sequence. Its antigen is still unknown. This entry is derived from a study of CD8 T cells in ankylosing spondylitis. Findings and caveats of the study: Disease-linked clones were reportedly significantly enriched in matched ankylosing spondylitis synovial fluid. Clones linked with disease were CD8+ and fairly uncommon in the peripheral blood. A TCR beta motif of several highly homologous variants appeared characteristic of ankylosing spondylitis blood. Some of the motif variants had earlier been found in reactive arthritis patients' fluid and blood.

For TCR beta, libraries came from quantitative 5'-RACE with molecular barcodes. One entry per CDR3 protein, called by TCRdb with MiXCR from the 5' RACE reads. The sample includes 670,000 or so distinct CDR3 sequences, 15% to 20% of them seen just once. Germline assignment: CDR1 MNHNS and CDR2 SASEGT. Trimming took off 10 bases at V and 4 bases at J, with 16 bases between the two ends. The length of the CDR3 is 13 residues. The sequenced sample consisted of blood, either unsorted or a sorted T cell fraction (not recorded which). The chain is built from TRBV6-1 and TRBJ1-2; the D is unclear. This receptor was obtained from a male donor with ankylosing spondylitis. CDR3 sequence (DNA): TGTGCCACCGACTCCTCCTGGGGCTATGGCTACACCTTC. Its protein is CATDSSWGYGYTF.